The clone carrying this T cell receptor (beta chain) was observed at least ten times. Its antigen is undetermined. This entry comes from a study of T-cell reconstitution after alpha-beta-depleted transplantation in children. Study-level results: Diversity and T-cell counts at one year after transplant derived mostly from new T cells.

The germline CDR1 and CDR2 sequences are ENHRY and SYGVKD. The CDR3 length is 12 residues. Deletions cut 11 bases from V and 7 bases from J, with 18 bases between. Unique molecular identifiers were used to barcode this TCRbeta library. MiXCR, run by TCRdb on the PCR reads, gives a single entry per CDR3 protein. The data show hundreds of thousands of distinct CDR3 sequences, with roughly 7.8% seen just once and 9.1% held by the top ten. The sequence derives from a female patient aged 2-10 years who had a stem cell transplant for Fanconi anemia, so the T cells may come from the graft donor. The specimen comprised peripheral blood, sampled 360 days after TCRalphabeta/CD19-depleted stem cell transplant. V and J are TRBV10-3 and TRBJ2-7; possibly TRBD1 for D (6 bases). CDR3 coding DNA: TGTGCCGGCCACAGGGTGTCGAGGGAGCAGTACGTC. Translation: CAGHRVSREQYV.